Each of the 4 T cell receptor beta chains below was sequenced from the same sample in a study of patients and donors after allogeneic stem cell transplantation. TCRdb reprocessed the RT-PCR reads with MiXCR, giving one entry per CDR3 protein. The sample has around 240,000 distinct CDR3 sequences, 11% to 15% seen once. Specimen: blood, either unsorted or a sorted T cell fraction (not recorded which). These receptors originate from a human donor who was either an allogeneic HSCT recipient or a stem cell or donor lymphocyte infusion donor (not recorded which). It is not recorded whose cells these are; they may come from a transplant donor.

This clonotype was observed a few times. The rearrangement joins TRBV12-3 or TRBV12-4 to TRBJ1-1; tentative D call: TRBD1 (5 bases). V was shortened by 1 base and J by 8 bases, with 11 bases between the two germline ends. The CDR3 has 13 amino acids. The CDR3 DNA is TGTGCCAGCAGTTTAGGGGCAGGGTTCGAAGCTTTCTTT. It yields the protein CASSLGAGFEAFF.

The rearrangement joins TRBV29-1 to TRBJ2-7, with D tentatively TRBD1 (5 bases). Germline V gives CDR1 SQVTM, CDR2 ANQGSEA. Trimming left V 4 bases short and J 0 bases short, with 7 bases between. This CDR3 is 12 amino acids long. In DNA, the CDR3 is TGCAGCGTTGGACAGAACTCCTACGAGCAGTACTTC. This translates into CSVGQNSYEQYF.

This clonotype was seen ten or more times. For the CDR3, the DNA is TGTGCCAGCAGCCTCGACAGGAGGGCCTACGAGCAGTACTTC. Its protein is CASSLDRRAYEQYF. V is TRBV27 and J is TRBJ2-7; either TRBD1 or TRBD2 may supply D (6 bases each). The CDR3 runs 14 residues. With 6 bases removed from V and 2 bases from J, the gap between germline ends came to 14 bases. Germline CDR1 reads MNHEY; CDR2 reads SMNVEV (reference sequence).

In this sample, this clonotype turned up many times. The chain has TRBV10-3 and TRBJ1-1; possible D gene TRBD1, 5 bases. V shed 10 bases and J shed 4 bases, with 22 bases lying between them. The CDR3 contains 15 residues. Germline loops: CDR1 ENHRY, CDR2 SYGVKD. The DNA of the CDR3 is TGTGCCACCAATTACGACAGTGGCGTCGGCACTGAAGCTTTCTTT. Amino acids: CATNYDSGVGTEAFF.